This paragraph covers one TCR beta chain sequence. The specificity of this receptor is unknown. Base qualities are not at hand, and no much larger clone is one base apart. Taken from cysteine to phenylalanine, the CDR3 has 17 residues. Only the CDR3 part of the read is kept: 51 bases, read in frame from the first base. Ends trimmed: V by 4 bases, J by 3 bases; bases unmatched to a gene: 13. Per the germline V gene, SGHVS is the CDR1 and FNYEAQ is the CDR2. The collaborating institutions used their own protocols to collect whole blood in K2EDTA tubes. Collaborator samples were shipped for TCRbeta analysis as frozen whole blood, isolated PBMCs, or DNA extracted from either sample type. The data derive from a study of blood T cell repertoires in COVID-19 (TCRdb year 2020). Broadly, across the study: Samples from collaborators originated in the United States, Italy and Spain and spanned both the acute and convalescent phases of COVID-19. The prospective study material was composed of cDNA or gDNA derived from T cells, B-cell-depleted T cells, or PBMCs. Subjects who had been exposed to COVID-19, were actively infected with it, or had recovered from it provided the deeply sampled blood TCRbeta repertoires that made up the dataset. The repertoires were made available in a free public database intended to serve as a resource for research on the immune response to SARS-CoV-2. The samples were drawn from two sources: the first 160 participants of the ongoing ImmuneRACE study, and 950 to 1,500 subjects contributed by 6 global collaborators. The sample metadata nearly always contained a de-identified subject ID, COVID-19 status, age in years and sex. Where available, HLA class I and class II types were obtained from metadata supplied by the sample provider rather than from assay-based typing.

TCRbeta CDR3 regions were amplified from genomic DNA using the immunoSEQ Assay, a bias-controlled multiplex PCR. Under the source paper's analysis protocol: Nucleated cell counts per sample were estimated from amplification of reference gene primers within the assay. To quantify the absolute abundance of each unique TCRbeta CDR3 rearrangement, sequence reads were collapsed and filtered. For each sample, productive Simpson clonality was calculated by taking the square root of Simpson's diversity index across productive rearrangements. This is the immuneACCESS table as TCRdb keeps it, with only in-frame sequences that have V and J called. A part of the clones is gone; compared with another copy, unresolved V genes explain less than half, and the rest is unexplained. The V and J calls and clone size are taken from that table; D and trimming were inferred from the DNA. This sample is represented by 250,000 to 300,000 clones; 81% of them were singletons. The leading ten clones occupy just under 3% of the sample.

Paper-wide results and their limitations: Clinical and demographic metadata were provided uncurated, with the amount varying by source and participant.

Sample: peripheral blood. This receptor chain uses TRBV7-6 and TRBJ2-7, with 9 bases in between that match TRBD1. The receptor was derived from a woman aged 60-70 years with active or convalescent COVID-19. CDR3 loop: CASSSGNKGQGNYEQYF. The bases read TGTGCCAGCAGCTCAGGGAATAAGGGACAGGGAAACTACGAGCAGTACTTC.